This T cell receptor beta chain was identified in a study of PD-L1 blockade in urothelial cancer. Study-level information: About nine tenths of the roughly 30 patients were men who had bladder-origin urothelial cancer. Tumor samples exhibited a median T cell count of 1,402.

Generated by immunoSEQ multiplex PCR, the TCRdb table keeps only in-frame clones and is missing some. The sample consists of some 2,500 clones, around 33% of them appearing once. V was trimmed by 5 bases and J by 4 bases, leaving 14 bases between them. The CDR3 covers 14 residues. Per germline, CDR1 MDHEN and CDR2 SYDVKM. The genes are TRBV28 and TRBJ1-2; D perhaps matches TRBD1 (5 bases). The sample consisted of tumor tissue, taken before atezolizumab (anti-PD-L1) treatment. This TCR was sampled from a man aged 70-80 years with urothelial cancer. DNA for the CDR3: TGTGCCAGCAGTGAACCGGGACGGATCTATGGCTACACCTTC. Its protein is CASSEPGRIYGYTF.